These 20 T cell receptor beta chains came from one sample sequenced in a study of neurological immune-mediated disorders. TCRdb redid the calling of the 5' RACE reads with MiXCR, one entry per CDR3 protein. The data contain fewer than 75,000 distinct CDR3 sequences, 3.5% to 5% of them singletons. Sequences were obtained from PBMCs. The source of these receptors is a man aged 25 to 40 with multiple sclerosis.

This clonotype was detected ten times or more. This chain uses TRBV12-3 or TRBV12-4 with TRBJ2-5; 9 bases agree with TRBD2. The ends lost 5 bases at V and 0 bases at J; junction bases unmatched: 1. This CDR3 contains 14 residues. DNA for the CDR3: TGTGCCAGCAGTGGACTAGCGTACCAAGAGACCCAGTACTTC. Amino acids: CASSGLAYQETQYF.

This clonotype appeared many times. This rearrangement joins TRBV6-5 to TRBJ2-7; 9 bases agree with TRBD1. Germline CDR1 is MNHEY and CDR2 is SVGAGI. The V gene end was trimmed by 6 bases and the J gene end by 6 bases; junction bases not matched to a gene: 9. The CDR3 has 14 amino acids. CDR3 region: CASRLNRGRPEQYV. In DNA form, the CDR3 reads TGTGCCAGCAGACTCAACAGGGGGCGCCCCGAGCAGTACGTC.

With regard to this clonotype: This may come from a read error, since a much larger clone is one base off. The chain combines TRBV6-1 with TRBJ1-1; unclear D gene. Germline values: CDR1 MNHNS, CDR2 SASEGT. V was trimmed by 6 bases and J by 5 bases, leaving 13 bases between them. CDR3 length: 13 amino acids. DNA for the CDR3: TGTGCCAGCAGCGGAAAGGGTTATACTGAAGCTTTCTTT. It specifies CASSGKGYTEAFF.

This clonotype showed up many times. This chain joins TRBV10-3 and TRBJ1-5; no clear D gene. V was pared by 0 bases and J by 0 bases, with 6 bases between. The length of the CDR3 is 15 residues. Germline V gene sequence: CDR1 ENHRY, CDR2 SYGVKD. The CDR3 DNA follows: TGTGCCATCAGTGAGTCAACGGATAGCAATCAGCCCCAGCATTTT. This translates into CAISESTDSNQPQHF.

This clonotype has ten or more counts. The gene calls are TRBV20-1 and TRBJ1-1; no clear D. The CDR3 loop spans 13 amino acids. The V gene's germline CDR1 is DFQATT and CDR2 SNEGSKA (reference sequence). With 5 bases removed from V and 3 bases from J, the gap between germline ends came to 13 bases. The CDR3 protein is CSAPARRDTEAFF. As DNA, the CDR3 is TGCAGTGCTCCGGCCAGGAGGGACACTGAAGCTTTCTTT.

This clonotype appeared many times. This chain links TRBV11-2 with TRBJ1-1, with D unclear. This CDR3 is built from 15 residues. The germline V gene encodes CDR1 SGHAT and CDR2 FQNNGV. V gave up 5 bases and J gave up 5 bases, with 18 bases separating them. The CDR3 DNA is TGTGCCAGCAGCCCCCCCCGCTGGGGAGGGACTGAAGCTTTCTTT. Residues: CASSPPRWGGTEAFF.

This clonotype was counted many times. The rearrangement uses TRBV15 and TRBJ2-3; the D gene is possibly TRBD2 (5 bases). Per the germline V gene, CDR1 is LNHNV and CDR2 is YYDKDF (reference sequence). The CDR3 runs to 15 residues. V was shortened by 5 bases and J by 0 bases, with 12 bases between the two germline ends. The CDR3 DNA reads as TGTGCCACCAGCCTAAGGCGGACTAGCACAGATACGCAGTATTTT. This encodes CATSLRRTSTDTQYF.

The V gene is TRBV7-2, the J gene TRBJ2-7; 11 nucleotides agree with TRBD2. The V gene's germline CDR1 is SGHTA and CDR2 FQGNSA. V lost 2 bases and J lost 2; bases outside the gene matches: 2. CDR3 length: 15 residues. In DNA, the CDR3 is TGTGCCAGCAGCTTAATGACTAGCGGGGCCTACGAGCAGTACTTC. Protein product: CASSLMTSGAYEQYF.

This clonotype was recorded many times. The chain is built from TRBV29-1 and TRBJ2-5; D is ambiguous. Germline assignment: CDR1 SQVTM and CDR2 ANQGSEA. V was clipped by 4 bases and J by 3 bases, with 12 bases between them. CDR3 size: 13 residues. The CDR3 sequence is CSVAGSLKETQYF. The CDR3 nucleotides read TGCAGCGTTGCGGGCAGTCTCAAAGAGACCCAGTACTTC.

This clonotype was detected ten times or more. The chain combines TRBV12-3 or TRBV12-4 with TRBJ2-1; D may be TRBD2 (6 bases). The V and J ends lost 4 bases and 7 bases respectively, with 23 bases between them. CDR3 size: 17 residues. In DNA, the CDR3 is TGTGCCAGCAGTTACCCGACTAGACCCCGCATAAATAATGAGCAGTTCTTC. Amino acids: CASSYPTRPRINNEQFF.

The rearrangement joins TRBV4-1 to TRBJ2-3; tentative D call: TRBD2 (5 bases). The V and J ends lost 2 bases and 4 bases respectively, with 10 bases between them. The CDR3 totals 14 residues. Germline assignment: CDR1 MGHRA and CDR2 YSYEKL. The CDR3 loop reads CASSQKLGPDTQYF. For the CDR3, the DNA is TGCGCCAGCAGCCAAAAACTAGGCCCAGATACGCAGTATTTT.

This clonotype was picked up many times. This chain links TRBV20-1 with TRBJ1-1; tentatively, D is TRBD1 (5 bases). V was trimmed by 3 bases and J by 8 bases, leaving 22 bases between them. This CDR3 contains 15 residues. Germline CDR1 and CDR2: DFQATT and SNEGSKA (reference sequence). CDR3 in amino acids: CSARGGFGATREAFF. The CDR3 region has the DNA TGCAGTGCTAGGGGGGGGTTCGGAGCTACAAGGGAAGCTTTCTTT.

This clonotype appeared many times. The chain combines TRBV15 with TRBJ2-4, with no clear D. V was pared by 5 bases and J by 6 bases, with 8 bases between. CDR1 is LNHNV and CDR2 is YYDKDF in the germline V gene (reference sequence). The CDR3 spans 12 residues. CDR3 bases: TGTGCCACCAGCGAGTTGGGAAACATTCAGTACTTC. It encodes CATSELGNIQYF.

This clonotype was seen ten or more times. The chain recombines TRBV9 with TRBJ2-3, with D perhaps TRBD1 (6 bases). This CDR3 is built from 15 residues. The germline V gene has CDR1 SGDLS and CDR2 YYNGEE. V was shortened by 0 bases and J by 2 bases, with 10 bases between the two germline ends. As DNA, the CDR3 is TGTGCCAGCAGCGTAGAGGACAGCCACACAGATACGCAGTATTTT. Amino acids: CASSVEDSHTDTQYF.

This clonotype was seen ten or more times. The gene calls are TRBV5-1 and TRBJ1-1; D is perhaps TRBD1 (5 bases). The CDR3 covers 15 residues. Trimming took off 4 bases at V and 0 bases at J, with 13 bases between the two ends. CDR1 is SGHRS, CDR2 YFSETQ, per germline. This chain's CDR3 is CASSPGRAMNTEAFF. DNA for the CDR3: TGCGCCAGCAGCCCGGGACGGGCGATGAACACTGAAGCTTTCTTT.

For this clonotype: Since a much larger clone is just one base distant, this may be a read error. The chain is built from TRBV6-6 and TRBJ1-1; TRBD1 might be the D (5 bases). The germline gives CDR1 MNHNY, CDR2 SVGAGI (reference sequence). This CDR3 is 14 amino acids long. CDR3 region: CASSYSMGTGEALF. DNA for the CDR3: TGTGCCAGCAGTTACTCGATGGGGACGGGTGAAGCTTTATTT.

This clonotype was counted at least ten times. The chain couples TRBV5-1 to TRBJ1-4; a weak D match, TRBD1 (6 bases). The germline CDR1 and CDR2 sequences are SGHRS and YFSETQ. The CDR3 has 17 residues. V lost 4 bases and J 0 bases, leaving 16 bases between the germline ends. CDR3 in DNA: TGCGCCAGCAGCCCCACCCGGACAGACGCAACTAATGAAAAACTGTTTTTT. This codes for CASSPTRTDATNEKLFF.

The rearrangement links TRBV7-9 to TRBJ2-2, with D perhaps matching TRBD1 (5 bases). Germline V CDR1 and CDR2: SEHNR, FQNEAQ (reference sequence). V shed 5 bases and J shed 1 base, with 8 bases lying between them. The CDR3 loop spans 14 amino acids. CDR3 sequence: CASSRQGNTGELFF. In DNA form, the CDR3 reads TGTGCCAGCAGCCGCCAGGGGAACACCGGGGAGCTGTTTTTT.

Many counts were recorded for this clonotype. The chain carries TRBV27 and TRBJ1-2; perhaps TRBD1 as D (6 bases). Germline CDR1 reads MNHEY; CDR2 reads SMNVEV (reference sequence). V was pared by 3 bases and J by 6 bases, with 14 bases between. The CDR3 has 14 amino acids. For the CDR3, the DNA is TGTGCCAGCAGTTTGATCGGGGGCGTCGATGGCTACACCTTC. Protein: CASSLIGGVDGYTF.

This clonotype was recorded at least ten times. This sequence joins TRBV11-1 and TRBJ1-2; D is possibly TRBD1 (5 bases). CDR3 length equals 12 residues. V lost 5 bases to trimming and J lost 5 bases, with 9 bases between them. The germline gives CDR1 SGHAT, CDR2 FQDESV (reference sequence). CDR3 protein: CASSRGGYGYTF. The CDR3, as DNA: TGTGCCAGCAGCCGTGGGGGGTATGGCTACACCTTC.